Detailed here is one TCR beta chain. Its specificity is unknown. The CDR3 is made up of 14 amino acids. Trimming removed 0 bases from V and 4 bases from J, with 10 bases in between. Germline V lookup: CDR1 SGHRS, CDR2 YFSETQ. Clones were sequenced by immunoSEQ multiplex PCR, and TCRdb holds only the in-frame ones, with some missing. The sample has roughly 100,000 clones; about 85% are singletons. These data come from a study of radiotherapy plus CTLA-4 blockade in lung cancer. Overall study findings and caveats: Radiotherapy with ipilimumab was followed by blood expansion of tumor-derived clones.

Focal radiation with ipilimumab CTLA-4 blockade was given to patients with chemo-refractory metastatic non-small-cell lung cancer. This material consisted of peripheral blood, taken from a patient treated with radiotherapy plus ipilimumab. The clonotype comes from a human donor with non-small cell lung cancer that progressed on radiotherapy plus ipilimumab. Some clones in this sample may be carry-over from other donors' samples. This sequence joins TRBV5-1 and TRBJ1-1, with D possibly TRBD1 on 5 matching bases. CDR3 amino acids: CASSLDGAITEAFF. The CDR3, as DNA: TGCGCCAGCAGCTTGGATGGGGCTATCACTGAAGCTTTCTTT.